This record concerns one T cell receptor (beta chain) sequence. The sample belongs to a study of shared clonotypes between healthy human individuals. Naivety among CD8 cells was defined by CD45RO negativity and positive CCR7 selection, thereby excluding terminally differentiated effector memory CD45RA+ cells. Repertoires were generated with immunoSEQ multiplex PCR, while TCRdb's copy carries only in-frame clones and drops some. Of around 700,000 clones detected, around 92% appear once; the ten largest clones hold 24%. V shed 5 bases, J shed 5 bases, and the junction held 10 bases outside the gene matches. This CDR3 region has 16 residues. Germline CDR1 and CDR2: LNHNV and YYDKDF (reference sequence).

What was sequenced was naive CD8+ T cells sorted from blood. The V and J genes are TRBV15 and TRBJ1-5, with 9 nucleotides matching TRBD1. This TCR was recovered from a man younger than 40 in good health. CDR3 region: CATSRAGTGKDQPQHF. The CDR3 DNA reads TGTGCCACCAGCCGCGCCGGGACAGGGAAGGATCAGCCCCAGCATTTT.